These 8 T cell receptor beta chains were sequenced from one sample in a study of blood T cell repertoires in COVID-19. Sequencing was performed with immunoSEQ multiplex PCR; in TCRdb, only in-frame clones are kept and a portion is missing. The table records about 300,000 clones, roughly 87% of them present only once. The sample taken for sequencing was peripheral blood. Receptors originate from a man aged 18 to 35 with active or convalescent COVID-19.

This clone was detected only once. The CDR3: CASSLVAEQFF. The CDR3 nucleotides are TGCGCCAGCAGCTTGGTGGCTGAGCAGTTCTTC. This sequence joins TRBV5-1 and TRBJ2-1; no clear D gene. This CDR3 has 11 amino acids. V gave up 0 bases and J gave up 9 bases, with 4 bases separating them. The V gene's germline CDR1 is SGHRS and CDR2 YFSETQ.

This chain joins TRBV11-2 and TRBJ2-7; TRBD1 aligns across 7 bases. The V gene end was trimmed by 5 bases and the J gene end by 1 base; junction bases not matched to a gene: 2. Germline CDR1 is SGHAT and CDR2 is FQNNGV. CDR3 size: 13 residues. The CDR3 protein is CASSQQGSYEQYF. CDR3 sequence (DNA): TGTGCCAGCAGCCAACAGGGGTCCTACGAGCAGTACTTC.

This clone appeared a few times. The gene calls are TRBV5-1 and TRBJ1-1; TRBD1 aligns across 9 bases. V trimming: 3 bases; J trimming: 6 bases; junction bases outside the gene matches: 6. CDR1 is SGHRS and CDR2 is YFSETQ in the germline V gene. This CDR3 is built from 14 residues. This CDR3 reads CASSSTGGSSEAFF. The CDR3 DNA is TGCGCCAGCAGCTCGACAGGGGGTTCATCTGAAGCTTTCTTT.

The rearrangement uses TRBV4-1 and TRBJ1-2; 7 nucleotides match TRBD1. With 3 bases clipped from V and 8 bases from J, the junction kept 6 bases outside the gene matches. CDR1 is MGHRA, CDR2 YSYEKL, per germline. The CDR3 spans 13 residues. The DNA of the CDR3 is TGCGCCAGCAGCCAGCTAACAGGGGCCGGCTACACCTTC. It specifies CASSQLTGAGYTF.

The genes are TRBV4-1 and TRBJ1-1; D is uncertain. CDR1 is MGHRA, CDR2 YSYEKL, per germline. The CDR3 runs to 15 residues. Trimming took off 4 bases at V and 1 base at J, with 13 bases between the two ends. The CDR3 spells CASSPSAGTNTEAFF. The CDR3 DNA follows: TGCGCCAGCAGCCCGTCGGCAGGAACGAACACTGAAGCTTTCTTT.

This chain joins TRBV6-2 or TRBV6-3 and TRBJ2-7, with 10 bases lining up with TRBD2. This CDR3 contains 15 residues. Germline V gene sequence: CDR1 MNHEY, CDR2 SVGEGT. With 2 bases clipped from V and 3 bases from J, the junction kept 4 bases outside the gene matches. The CDR3, as DNA: TGTGCCAGCAGTTACCAGAGCGGGGGGGACTACGAGCAGTACTTC. It encodes CASSYQSGGDYEQYF.

V usage is TRBV11-2 and J usage is TRBJ2-1; 7 bases map to TRBD2. The trim removed 1 base at V and 7 bases at J, leaving 4 bases unmatched. The CDR3 consists of 14 residues. CDR1 SGHAT and CDR2 FQNNGV come from the germline V gene. The CDR3 region is CASSLVSGLNEQFF. The CDR3 DNA is TGTGCCAGCAGCTTAGTTAGCGGGCTGAATGAGCAGTTCTTC.

The chain has TRBV7-9 and TRBJ1-6; D perhaps matches TRBD1 (6 bases). Germline V gene lookup returns CDR1 SEHNR and CDR2 FQNEAQ (reference sequence). The CDR3 has 15 amino acids. Trimming cost V 5 bases and J 9 bases, with 17 bases left between them. The CDR3 here is CASSLDRGAGSPLHF. The CDR3 coding sequence is TGTGCCAGCAGCCTTGACCGGGGGGCCGGTTCACCCCTCCACTTT.